Listed below are T cell receptor beta chains from one sample, sequenced in a study of cytomegalovirus exposure and HLA in healthy donors. Repertoires were generated with immunoSEQ multiplex PCR, while TCRdb's copy carries only in-frame clones and drops some. The table includes approximately 170,000 clones, about 65% detected once. The sequenced sample consisted of PBMCs. Receptor source: a young woman in good health and CMV-seropositive. CDR3s include the opening cysteine and the closing phenylalanine or tryptophan. The D gene is left open where the match is weak. The size entry is marked missing in some rows and otherwise reads once, few, many or a size class.

cdr3_aa clone_size d_call j_call v_call
CASSSHTGGAASYEQYF . TRBD1 TRBJ2-7 TRBV27
CASSLAPMASGRTDTQYF . TRBD2 TRBJ2-3 TRBV7-2
CASSLMGLAETDTQYF . TRBD2 TRBJ2-3 TRBV5-6
CASSPRGDGVTGNTIYF . TRBD1 TRBJ1-3 TRBV9
CAWTTGSSYEQYF . . TRBJ2-7 TRBV30
CASSGRQDFTYEQYF . . TRBJ2-7 TRBV2
CASCSEGTAQYGYTF . TRBD1 TRBJ1-2 TRBV27
CASKSTGQGYGYTF . TRBD1 TRBJ1-2 TRBV19
CASSPDRDSGNTIYF few TRBD1 TRBJ1-3 TRBV6-6
CASSPPTRDTQYF . . TRBJ2-3 TRBV18
CASSQDLGRGAFNYGYTF . TRBD1 TRBJ1-2 TRBV4-1
CASSQTGPQETQYF . . TRBJ2-5 TRBV7-7
CASTLRDRASGELFF . TRBD1 TRBJ2-2 TRBV2
CASSPVGNYGYTF few . TRBJ1-2 TRBV5-5
CASSSPRGTNEKLFF . . TRBJ1-4 TRBV19
CASSEEAGRNTEAFF . . TRBJ1-1 TRBV10-1
CASSLVGGDEKLFF . . TRBJ1-4 TRBV5-6
CASSYDAGGETQYF . TRBD2 TRBJ2-5 TRBV6-5
CASSSGTSGYEQYF . TRBD2 TRBJ2-7 TRBV7-6
CAINPGANEQFF . . TRBJ2-1 TRBV2
CASSAFLKNIQYF few . TRBJ2-4 TRBV7-9
CSVGRTDSYEQYF . . . TRBV29-1
CAWSVVTGETQYF . . TRBJ2-5 TRBV30
CASSLASGPYEQYF . TRBD2 TRBJ2-7 TRBV5-1
CASSPAPTGNTGELFF . . TRBJ2-2 TRBV18
CASSYSRGGRNTEAFF . . TRBJ1-1 TRBV6-5
CASRITGSNEKLFF few . TRBJ1-4 TRBV6-1
CASSTPQGVHEAFF . TRBD1 TRBJ1-1 TRBV6-6
CATSTASYGYTF . . TRBJ1-2 TRBV15
CASSLKTGGVNSGNTIYF . TRBD1 TRBJ1-3 TRBV4-1
CASSQDPRGYTDTQYF few . TRBJ2-3 TRBV4-2
CASSPVGNTIYF . . TRBJ1-3 TRBV19
CASSLLRGPGNTIYF . TRBD1 TRBJ1-3 TRBV4-3
CASSLTGRQETQYF few TRBD1 TRBJ2-5 TRBV5-6
CASTSGPRIYGYTF once . TRBJ1-2 TRBV7-9
CASSSGLGGETQYF . TRBD2 TRBJ2-5 TRBV5-1
CASSPGQETQYF . . TRBJ2-5 TRBV5-4
CASSQTSGNTDTQYF . TRBD2 TRBJ2-3 TRBV7-9
CASMADGMNTEAFF . . TRBJ1-1 TRBV10-2
CASSKSRIISIIPRNQPQHF . . TRBJ1-5 TRBV21-1
CASSQVLTDPYYEQYF . . TRBJ2-7 TRBV4-1
CASSLIATLRIEKLFF . . TRBJ1-4 TRBV11-2
CASSYAGTASYNEQFF once TRBD1 TRBJ2-1 TRBV6-5
CASSGGYNEQFF . . TRBJ2-1 TRBV2
CASSQGTAGRDGYTF . . TRBJ1-2 TRBV4-1
CASSVGGSGTGELFF . TRBD2 TRBJ2-2 TRBV6-1